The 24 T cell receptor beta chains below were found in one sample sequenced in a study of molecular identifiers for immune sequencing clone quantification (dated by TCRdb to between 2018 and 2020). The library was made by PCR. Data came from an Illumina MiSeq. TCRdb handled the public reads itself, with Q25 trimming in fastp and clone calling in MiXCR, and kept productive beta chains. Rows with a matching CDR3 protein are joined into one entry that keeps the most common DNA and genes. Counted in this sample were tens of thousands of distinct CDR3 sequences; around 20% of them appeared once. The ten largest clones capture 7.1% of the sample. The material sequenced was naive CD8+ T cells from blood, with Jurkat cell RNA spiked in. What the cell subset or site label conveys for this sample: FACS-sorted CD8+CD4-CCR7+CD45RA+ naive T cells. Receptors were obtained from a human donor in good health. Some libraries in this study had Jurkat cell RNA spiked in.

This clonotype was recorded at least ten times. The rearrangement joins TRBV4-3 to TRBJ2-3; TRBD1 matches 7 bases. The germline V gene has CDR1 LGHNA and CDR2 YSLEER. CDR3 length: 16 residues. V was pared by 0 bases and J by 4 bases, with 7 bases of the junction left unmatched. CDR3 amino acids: CASSQDLGTDPDTQYF. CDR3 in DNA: TGCGCCAGCAGCCAAGATTTGGGGACAGACCCAGATACGCAGTATTTT.

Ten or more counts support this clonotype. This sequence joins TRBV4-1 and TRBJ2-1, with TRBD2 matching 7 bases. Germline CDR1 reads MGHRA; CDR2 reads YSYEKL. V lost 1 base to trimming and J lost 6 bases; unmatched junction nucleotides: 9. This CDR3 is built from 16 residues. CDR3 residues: CASSQVGGTDSNEQFF. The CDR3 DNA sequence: TGCGCCAGCAGCCAAGTCGGGGGGACTGATAGCAATGAGCAGTTCTTC.

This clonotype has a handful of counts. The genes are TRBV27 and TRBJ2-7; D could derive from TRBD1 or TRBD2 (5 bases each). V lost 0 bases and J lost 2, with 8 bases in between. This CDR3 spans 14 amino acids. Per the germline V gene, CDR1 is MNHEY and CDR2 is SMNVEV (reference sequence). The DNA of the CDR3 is TGTGCCAGCAGTTTATCGGGACCGACCTACGAGCAGTACTTC. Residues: CASSLSGPTYEQYF.

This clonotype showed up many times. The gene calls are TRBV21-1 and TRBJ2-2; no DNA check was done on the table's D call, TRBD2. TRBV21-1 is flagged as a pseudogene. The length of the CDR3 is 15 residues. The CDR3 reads CASSRGRPNTGELFF. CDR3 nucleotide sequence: TGTGCCAGCAGTCGGGGGAGGCCGAACACCGGGGAGCTGTTTTTT.

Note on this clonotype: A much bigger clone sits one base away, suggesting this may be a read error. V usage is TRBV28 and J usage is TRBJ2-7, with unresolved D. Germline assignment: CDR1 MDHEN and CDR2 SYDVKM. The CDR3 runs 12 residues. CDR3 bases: TGTGCCAACAGTTCGGTAGGTTCCGAGCAGTACTTC. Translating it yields CANSSVGSEQYF.

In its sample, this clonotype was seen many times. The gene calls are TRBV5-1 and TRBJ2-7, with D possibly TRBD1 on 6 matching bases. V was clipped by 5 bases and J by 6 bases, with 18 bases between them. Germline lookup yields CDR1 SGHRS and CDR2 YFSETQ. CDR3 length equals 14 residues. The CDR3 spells CASSTETGLGEQYF. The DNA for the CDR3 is TGCGCCAGCAGTACCGAAACAGGGTTGGGCGAGCAGTACTTC.

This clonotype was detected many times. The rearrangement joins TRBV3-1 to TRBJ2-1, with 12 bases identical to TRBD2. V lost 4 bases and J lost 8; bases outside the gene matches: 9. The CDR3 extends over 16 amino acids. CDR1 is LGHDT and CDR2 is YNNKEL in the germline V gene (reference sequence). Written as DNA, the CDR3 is TGTGCCAGCAGCCCCGGTCTAGCGGGAGGGGTACATGAGCAGTTCTTC. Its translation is CASSPGLAGGVHEQFF.

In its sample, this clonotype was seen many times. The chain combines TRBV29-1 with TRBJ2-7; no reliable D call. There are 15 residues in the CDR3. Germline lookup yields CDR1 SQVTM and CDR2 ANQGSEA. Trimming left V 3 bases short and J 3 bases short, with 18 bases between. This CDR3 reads CSVEFGQPRHYEQYF. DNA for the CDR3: TGCAGCGTTGAGTTCGGGCAGCCAAGACACTACGAGCAGTACTTC.

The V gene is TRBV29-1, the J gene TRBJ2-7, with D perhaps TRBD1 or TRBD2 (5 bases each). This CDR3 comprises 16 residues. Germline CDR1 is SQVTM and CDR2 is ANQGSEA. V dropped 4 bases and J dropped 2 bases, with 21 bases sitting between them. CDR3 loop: CSVVGAEATSTYEQYF. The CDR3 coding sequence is TGCAGCGTTGTCGGGGCGGAGGCCACTTCGACCTACGAGCAGTACTTC.

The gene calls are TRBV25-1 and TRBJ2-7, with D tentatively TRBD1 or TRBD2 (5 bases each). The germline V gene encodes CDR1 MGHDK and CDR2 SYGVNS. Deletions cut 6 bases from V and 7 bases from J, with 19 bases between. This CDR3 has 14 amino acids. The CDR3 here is CASRVGTPLIEQYF. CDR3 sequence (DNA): TGTGCCAGCAGAGTCGGGACCCCCCTAATTGAGCAGTACTTC.

The CDR3 nucleotides read TGTGCCAGCAGCCCAGCGGGTAACAATGAGCAGTTCTTC. Translated, it gives CASSPAGNNEQFF. The chain carries TRBV27 and TRBJ2-1; a weak D match, TRBD2 (6 bases). Between the trimmed V and J ends, which lost 6 bases and 5 bases, there was a span of 11 bases. The CDR3 loop spans 13 amino acids. Germline V CDR1 and CDR2: MNHEY, SMNVEV (reference sequence).

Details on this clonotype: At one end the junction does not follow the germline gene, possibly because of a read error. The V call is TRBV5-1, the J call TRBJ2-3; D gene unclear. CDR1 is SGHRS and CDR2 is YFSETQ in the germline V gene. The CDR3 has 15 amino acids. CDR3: CANSLWLEKTDTQYF. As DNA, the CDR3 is TGCGCCAACAGCTTGTGGCTAGAGAAAACAGATACGCAGTATTTT.

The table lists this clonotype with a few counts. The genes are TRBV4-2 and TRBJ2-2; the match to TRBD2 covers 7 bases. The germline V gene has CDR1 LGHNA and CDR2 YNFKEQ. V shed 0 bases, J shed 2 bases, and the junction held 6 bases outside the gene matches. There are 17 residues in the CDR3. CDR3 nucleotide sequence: TGTGCCAGCAGCCAAGAGCGGGAGCGGGTCAACACCGGGGAGCTGTTTTTT. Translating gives CASSQERERVNTGELFF.

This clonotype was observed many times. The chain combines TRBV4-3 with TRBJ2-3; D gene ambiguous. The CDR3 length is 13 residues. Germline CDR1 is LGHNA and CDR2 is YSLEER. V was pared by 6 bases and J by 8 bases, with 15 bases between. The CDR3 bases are TGCGCCAGCAGGGACCTCAAAACGGGTACGCAGTATTTT. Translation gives CASRDLKTGTQYF.

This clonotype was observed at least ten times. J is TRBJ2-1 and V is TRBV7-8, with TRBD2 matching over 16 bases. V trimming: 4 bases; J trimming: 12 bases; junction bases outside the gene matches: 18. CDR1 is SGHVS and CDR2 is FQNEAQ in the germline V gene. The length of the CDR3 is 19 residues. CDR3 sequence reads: CASSSRKTGTSGRAFAQFF. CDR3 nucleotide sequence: TGTGCCAGCAGCTCGCGGAAAACCGGGACTAGCGGGAGGGCCTTCGCGCAGTTCTTC. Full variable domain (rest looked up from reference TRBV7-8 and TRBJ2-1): GAGVSQSPRYKVAKRGQDVALRCDPISGHVSLFWYQQALGQGPEFLTYFQNEAQLDKSGLPSDRFFAERPEGSVSTLKIQRTQQEDSAVYLCASSSRKTGTSGRAFAQFFGPGTRLTVL.

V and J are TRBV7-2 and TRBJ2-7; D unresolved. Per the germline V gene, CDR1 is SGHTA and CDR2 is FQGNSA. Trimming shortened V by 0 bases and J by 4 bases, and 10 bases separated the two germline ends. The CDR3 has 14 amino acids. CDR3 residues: CASSLAAVSYEQYF. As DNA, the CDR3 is TGTGCCAGCAGCTTAGCGGCGGTCAGTTACGAGCAGTACTTC.

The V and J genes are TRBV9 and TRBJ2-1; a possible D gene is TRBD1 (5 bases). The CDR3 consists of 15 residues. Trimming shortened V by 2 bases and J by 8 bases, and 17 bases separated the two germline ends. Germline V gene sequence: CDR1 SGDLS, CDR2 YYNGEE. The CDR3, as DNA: TGTGCCAGCAGCGTTACAGGACGAATACTCGATGAGCAGTTCTTC. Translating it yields CASSVTGRILDEQFF. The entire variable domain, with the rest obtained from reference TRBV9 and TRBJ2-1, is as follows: DSGVTQTPKHLITATGQRVTLRCSPRSGDLSVYWYQQSLDQGLQFLIQYYNGEERAKGNILERFSAQQFPDLHSELNLSSLELGDSALYFCASSVTGRILDEQFFGPGTRLTVL.

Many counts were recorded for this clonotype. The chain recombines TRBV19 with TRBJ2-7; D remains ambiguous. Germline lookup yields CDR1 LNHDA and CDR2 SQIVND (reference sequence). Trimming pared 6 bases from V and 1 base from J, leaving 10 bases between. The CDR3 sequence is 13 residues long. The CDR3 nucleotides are TGTGCCAGTAGCTATGATGGATCCTACGAGCAGTACTTC. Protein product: CASSYDGSYEQYF.

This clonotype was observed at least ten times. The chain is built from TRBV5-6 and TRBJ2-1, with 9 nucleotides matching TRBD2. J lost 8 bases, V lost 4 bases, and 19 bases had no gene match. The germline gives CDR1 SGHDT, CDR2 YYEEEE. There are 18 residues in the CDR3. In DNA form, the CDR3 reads TGTGCCAGCAGCGCCTTTAGCGGGAGCGGCCCTGGGCCCGATGAGCAGTTCTTC. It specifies CASSAFSGSGPGPDEQFF. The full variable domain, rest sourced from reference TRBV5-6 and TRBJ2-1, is DAGVTQSPTHLIKTRGQQVTLRCSPKSGHDTVSWYQQALGQGPQFIFQYYEEEERQRGNFPDRFSGHQFPNYSSELNVNALLLGDSALYLCASSAFSGSGPGPDEQFFGPGTRLTVL.

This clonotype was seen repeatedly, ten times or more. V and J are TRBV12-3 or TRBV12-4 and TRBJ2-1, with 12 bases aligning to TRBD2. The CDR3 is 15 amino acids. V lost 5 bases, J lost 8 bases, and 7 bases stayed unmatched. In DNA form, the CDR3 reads TGTGCCAGCAGTAAGACTAGCGGGAGTCTCGATGAGCAGTTCTTC. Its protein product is CASSKTSGSLDEQFF.

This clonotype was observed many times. CDR3 DNA: TGTGCCAGCAGCCCCAGGTTGCTAGCGGGAGTCTTCGGTGAGCAGTTCTTC. It yields the protein CASSPRLLAGVFGEQFF. V gene TRBV7-3 combines with J gene TRBJ2-1; TRBD2 agrees at 10 bases. With V trimmed by 5 bases and J by 9 bases, 16 bases remained unmatched. This CDR3 has 17 residues. The V gene's germline CDR1 is SGHTA and CDR2 FQGTGA.

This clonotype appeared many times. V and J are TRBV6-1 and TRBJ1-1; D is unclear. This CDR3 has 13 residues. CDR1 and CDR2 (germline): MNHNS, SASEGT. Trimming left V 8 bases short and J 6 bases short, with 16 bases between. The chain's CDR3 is CASLLIGSAEAFF. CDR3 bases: TGTGCCAGCCTCCTTATAGGTTCCGCTGAAGCTTTCTTT.

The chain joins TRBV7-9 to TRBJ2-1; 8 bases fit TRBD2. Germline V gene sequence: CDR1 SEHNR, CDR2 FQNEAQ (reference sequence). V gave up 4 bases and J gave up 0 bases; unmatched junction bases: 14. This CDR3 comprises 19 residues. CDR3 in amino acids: CASSSPPISGKSSYNEQFF. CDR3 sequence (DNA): TGTGCCAGCAGCTCCCCTCCGATTAGCGGGAAGAGCTCCTACAATGAGCAGTTCTTC.

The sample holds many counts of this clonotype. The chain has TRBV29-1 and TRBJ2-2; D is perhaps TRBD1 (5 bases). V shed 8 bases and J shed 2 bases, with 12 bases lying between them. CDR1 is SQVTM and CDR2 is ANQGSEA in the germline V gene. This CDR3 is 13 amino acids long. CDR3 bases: TGCAGCATACTGGACATTAACACCGGGGAGCTGTTTTTT. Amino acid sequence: CSILDINTGELFF.